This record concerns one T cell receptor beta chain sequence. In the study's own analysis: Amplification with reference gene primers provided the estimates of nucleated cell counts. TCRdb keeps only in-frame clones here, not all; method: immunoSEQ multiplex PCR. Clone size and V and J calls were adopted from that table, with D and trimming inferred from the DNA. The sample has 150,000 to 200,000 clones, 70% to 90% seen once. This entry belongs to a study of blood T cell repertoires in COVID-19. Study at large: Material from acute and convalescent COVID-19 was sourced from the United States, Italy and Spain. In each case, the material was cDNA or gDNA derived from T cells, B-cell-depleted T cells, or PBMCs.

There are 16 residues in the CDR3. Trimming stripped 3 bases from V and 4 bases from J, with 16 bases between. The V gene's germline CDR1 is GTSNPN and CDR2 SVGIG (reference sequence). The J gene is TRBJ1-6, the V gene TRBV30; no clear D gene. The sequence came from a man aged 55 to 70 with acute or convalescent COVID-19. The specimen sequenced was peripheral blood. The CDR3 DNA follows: TGTGCCTGGAGCCAGACCCGAGGCCTTTATAATTCACCCCTCCACTTT. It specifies CAWSQTRGLYNSPLHF.